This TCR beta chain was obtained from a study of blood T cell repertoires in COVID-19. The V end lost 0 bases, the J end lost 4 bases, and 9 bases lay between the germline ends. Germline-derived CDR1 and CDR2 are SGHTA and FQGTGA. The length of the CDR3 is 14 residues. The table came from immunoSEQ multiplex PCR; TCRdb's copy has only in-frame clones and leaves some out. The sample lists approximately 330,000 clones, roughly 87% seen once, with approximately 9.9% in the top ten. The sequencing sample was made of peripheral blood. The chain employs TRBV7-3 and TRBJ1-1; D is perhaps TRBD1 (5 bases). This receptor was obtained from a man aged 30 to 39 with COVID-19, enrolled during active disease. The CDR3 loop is CASSLTGVGTEAFF. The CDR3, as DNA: TGTGCCAGCAGCTTAACAGGGGTGGGCACTGAAGCTTTCTTT.